A selection of T cell receptor beta chains follows, all from one sample in a study of CD8 T cells in ankylosing spondylitis. TCRdb reanalysed the 5' RACE reads using MiXCR and keeps one entry per CDR3 protein. The sample holds about 30,000 distinct CDR3 sequences, 5% to 5.5% seen once. What was sequenced was blood, either unsorted or a sorted T cell fraction (not recorded which). The receptors stem from a female donor with ankylosing spondylitis or in good health (not recorded which). The CDR3 runs from the conserved cysteine through the conserved F or W. D genes are given only for firm matches. Rows may omit the clone size; those that give it use once, few, many or a size class.

d_gene	j_gene	v_gene	abundance	CDR3nt	CDR3aa
TRBD2	TRBJ2-1	TRBV9	many	TGTGCCAGCAGCGTAGTCAGCGGGATCAGTAATGAGCAGTTCTTC	CASSVVSGISNEQFF
TRBD2	TRBJ2-1	TRBV9	many	TGTGCCAGCAGCGTAGCGGGAGGGCAGAACAATGAGCAGTTCTTC	CASSVAGGQNNEQFF
.	TRBJ2-7	TRBV6-5	many	TGTGCCAGCAGTTACCGTTTTATAAAGCCCGACGAGCAGTACTTC	CASSYRFIKPDEQYF
.	TRBJ2-1	TRBV9	many	TGTGCCAGCAGCGTAGGATTAGCGGACTACAATGAGCAGTTCTTC	CASSVGLADYNEQFF
.	TRBJ2-1	TRBV9	many	TGTGCCAGCAGCGTAGAGGGAGGCTCCTACAATGAGCAGTTCTTC	CASSVEGGSYNEQFF
.	TRBJ2-6	TRBV9	.	TGTGCCAGCAGCGTCACGGTGAGCTCTGGGGCCAACGTCCTGACTTTC	CASSVTVSSGANVLTF
.	TRBJ1-6	TRBV9	.	TGTGCCAGCAGCGACCCGGTTTCACCCCTCCACTTT	CASSDPVSPLHF
.	TRBJ1-2	TRBV9	many	TGTGCCAGCAGTAAAATCGGGGGTGGGTACACCTTC	CASSKIGGGYTF
.	TRBJ2-1	TRBV9	many	TGTGCCAGCAGCGTCCAACCCGATTACAATGAGCAGTTCTTC	CASSVQPDYNEQFF
.	TRBJ2-5	TRBV9	many	TGTGCCAGCAGCGAGGGGGCGGGACGGGGCCAAGAGACCCAGTACTTC	CASSEGAGRGQETQYF
.	TRBJ2-7	TRBV9	few	TGTGCCAGCAGCGTAGGGGACGGGGGATACGAGCAGTACTTC	CASSVGDGGYEQYF
TRBD2	TRBJ2-7	TRBV9	many	TGTGCCAGCAGCGGAGGATACCTAGCGGGAGGACCCACGGCCTACGAGCAGTACTTC	CASSGGYLAGGPTAYEQYF
.	TRBJ1-4	TRBV9	medium-sized	TGTGCCAGCAGCGTAGCGACATATCCTAATGAAAAACTGTTTTTT	CASSVATYPNEKLFF
.	TRBJ1-2	TRBV9	many	TGTGCCAGCAGCGCCAACGGAGGAGCTAACTATGGCTACACCTTC	CASSANGGANYGYTF
.	TRBJ2-3	TRBV9	many	TGTGCCAGCAGCGTAGTCGGGAGAGAATCAGATACGCAGTATTTT	CASSVVGRESDTQYF
.	TRBJ1-1	TRBV9	few	TGTGCCAGCAGCCGTCAGATGAACACTGAAGCTTTCTTT	CASSRQMNTEAFF
TRBD1	TRBJ1-2	TRBV9	many	TGTGCCAGCAGCGCTTACCCGGGACAGGGGGGTCAATACACCTTC	CASSAYPGQGGQYTF
.	TRBJ2-5	TRBV9	.	TGTGCCAGCAGCGTAGGCCTCTGGGGGGCGGCACAAGAGACCCAGTACTTC	CASSVGLWGAAQETQYF
.	TRBJ2-3	TRBV9	many	TGTGCCAGCAGCGTAGGTTCAGCTGGCACAGATACGCAGTATTTT	CASSVGSAGTDTQYF
.	TRBJ1-5	TRBV9	many	TGTGCCAGCAGCCTCGGGGGGGGGGCTCAGCCCCAGCATTTT	CASSLGGGAQPQHF
TRBD2	TRBJ2-3	TRBV9	medium-sized	TGTGCCAGCAGCCTACTAGCGGGAGTTACAGATACGCAGTATTTT	CASSLLAGVTDTQYF
.	TRBJ2-2	TRBV9	.	TGTGCCAGCAGCGGGTTAGCGGTCGGGGAGCTGTTTTTT	CASSGLAVGELFF
.	TRBJ2-7	TRBV9	many	TGTGCCAGCGGGGGAACCAACTACGAGCAGTACTTC	CASGGTNYEQYF
.	TRBJ2-3	TRBV9	many	TGTGCCAGCAGCGTAGGGGTGGCGAGGCCAGATACGCAGTATTTT	CASSVGVARPDTQYF
.	TRBJ1-2	TRBV9	.	TGTGCCAGCAGCCCAGAGGAACATTACTATGGCTACACCTTC	CASSPEEHYYGYTF
.	TRBJ2-7	TRBV9	many	TGTGCCAGCAGCGTAGCGGGCAGTTGGTCCTACGAGCAGTACTTC	CASSVAGSWSYEQYF
.	TRBJ2-7	TRBV9	many	TGTGCCAGCAGCCCCTCCCATCAGGGCACCACCAGCGAGCAGTACTTC	CASSPSHQGTTSEQYF
.	TRBJ1-4	TRBV9	medium-sized	TGTGCCAGCAGCGTAGCTGGACGGGTTAATGAAAAACTGTTTTTT	CASSVAGRVNEKLFF
.	TRBJ2-3	TRBV9	few	TGTGCCAGCAGCCACGCGGGTGCAGATACGCAGTATTTT	CASSHAGADTQYF
.	TRBJ2-3	TRBV9	few	TGTGCCAGCAGCCTACTTAGCCATTCCACAGATACGCAGTATTTT	CASSLLSHSTDTQYF
.	TRBJ2-7	TRBV9	many	TGTGCCAGCAGCGACCTGGACGGAGCCTACGAGCAGTACTTC	CASSDLDGAYEQYF
TRBD1	TRBJ2-7	TRBV9	many	TGTGCCAGCAGCGTAGGAGGGACAGCGAAGGAGCAGTACTTC	CASSVGGTAKEQYF
.	TRBJ2-1	TRBV9	many	TGTGCCAGCAGCGTAGAAAATGAGCAGTTCTTC	CASSVENEQFF
TRBD2	TRBJ2-3	TRBV9	few	TGTGCCAGCAGCCCTCGATTTGCGGGAGAGACAGATACGCAGTATTTT	CASSPRFAGETDTQYF
.	TRBJ1-2	TRBV7-9	many	TGTGCCAGCAGCGGGAATAATAACTATGGCTACACCTTC	CASSGNNNYGYTF
TRBD1	TRBJ1-6	TRBV7-9	many	TGTGCCAGCAGGGGGGACAGTTCTTATAATTCACCCCTCCACTTT	CASRGDSSYNSPLHF
.	TRBJ2-1	TRBV9	many	TGTGCCAGCAGCGTAGGGGAGGCCTCTAGGGCAGGTTACAATGAGCAGTTCTTC	CASSVGEASRAGYNEQFF
TRBD2	TRBJ2-3	TRBV9	many	TGTGCCAGCAGCGAGCGGGGGGCGAGGACAGATACGCAGTATTTT	CASSERGARTDTQYF
TRBD1	TRBJ1-6	TRBV9	many	TGTGCCAGCAGCGTAGGGACAGGGGGTAATTCACCCCTCCACTTT	CASSVGTGGNSPLHF
.	TRBJ2-2	TRBV9	many	TGTGCCAGCAGCGTAGAAGACCTAATCACCGGGGAGCTGTTTTTT	CASSVEDLITGELFF
.	TRBJ1-2	TRBV9	many	TGTGCCAGCAGCCCCCCGGTTCATGGCTACACCTTC	CASSPPVHGYTF